This T cell receptor beta chain was retrieved from a study of T cell repertoires in cytomegalovirus infection. Study details: Signatures in public TCR beta sequences pointed to both CMV infection and matching HLA type. Study-wide findings and caveats: CMV-specific HLA-C-restricted TCR beta clonotypes dominated the ex vivo response.

Trimming cost V 1 base and J 7 bases, with 14 bases left between them. This CDR3 has 15 residues. TCRdb passed the reads through MiXCR, listing each CDR3 protein once. The top ten hold approximately 8% of the sample, which has nearly 650,000 distinct CDR3 sequences, 20% to 25% seen once. This clonotype was detected many times. Its target is not known. This sequence was found in a human donor in good health (CMV status not recorded). Some clones in this sample may be carry-over from other donors' samples. Source material: CD8+ T cells from PBMCs. V usage is TRBV12-3 or TRBV12-4 and J usage is TRBJ2-1; possibly TRBD1 for D (6 bases). CDR3 nucleotide sequence: TGTGCCAGCAGTTTAGGAAACAGGGAGTTTAATGAGCAGTTCTTC. This sequence encodes CASSLGNREFNEQFF.